One sample yielded the 28 T cell receptor beta chains listed below, sequenced in a study of cytomegalovirus exposure and HLA in healthy donors. In the PCR, 60 Vbeta and 13 Jbeta primers were used. The protocol was immunoSEQ multiplex PCR, while the TCRdb copy is restricted to in-frame clones and leaves out a portion. The sample lists about 160,000 clones; 84% were seen once. Material: PBMCs. These receptor sequences come from a man aged 30 to 39 in good health and CMV-seronegative.

This chain links TRBV4-1 with TRBJ1-2; D unresolved. The V end lost 0 bases, the J end lost 2 bases, and 13 bases lay between the germline ends. The V gene's germline CDR1 is MGHRA and CDR2 YSYEKL. This CDR3 is 16 amino acids long. Here the CDR3 DNA reads TGCGCCAGCAGCCAAGACCAATTTGCGGGGAACTATGGCTACACCTTC. Amino acids: CASSQDQFAGNYGYTF.

The V and J genes are TRBV11-2 and TRBJ1-1; no reliable D call. Germline CDR1 is SGHAT and CDR2 is FQNNGV. This CDR3 has 12 residues. V lost 8 bases, J lost 4 bases, and 11 bases lay in between. Written as DNA, the CDR3 is TGTGCCAGCCATAGCGAGGCCACTGAAGCTTTCTTT. Amino acid sequence: CASHSEATEAFF.

This clone was detected only once. The V and J genes are TRBV5-8 and TRBJ2-1; 8 nucleotides match TRBD2. V lost 1 base to trimming and J lost 4 bases; unmatched junction nucleotides: 7. The CDR3 consists of 16 residues. Germline V CDR1 and CDR2: SGHTS, YDEGEE. Here the CDR3 reads CASSLLGGRRYNEQFF. As DNA, the CDR3 is TGTGCCAGCAGCTTGTTGGGCGGGAGGAGGTACAATGAGCAGTTCTTC.

The chain recombines TRBV30 with TRBJ2-7, with D possibly TRBD1 on 7 matching bases. The CDR3 spans 12 residues. Germline assignment: CDR1 GTSNPN and CDR2 SVGIG (reference sequence). Deletions cut 3 bases from V and 4 bases from J, with 10 bases between. CDR3 coding DNA: TGTGCCTGGAGACAGGGGACTTACGAGCAGTACTTC. Its protein is CAWRQGTYEQYF.

This chain joins TRBV14 and TRBJ1-3, with D maybe TRBD1 (5 bases). This CDR3 region has 18 residues. V shed 0 bases and J shed 0 bases, with 15 bases lying between them. Per the germline V gene, CDR1 is SGHDN and CDR2 is FVKESK. The CDR3 here is CASSQDIRTSHSGNTIYF. Here the CDR3 DNA reads TGTGCCAGCAGCCAAGATATAAGGACATCCCACTCTGGAAACACCATATATTTT.

The J gene is TRBJ2-2, the V gene TRBV5-4; 11 bases map to TRBD1. The CDR3 is made up of 15 amino acids. V was pared by 3 bases and J by 6 bases, with 4 bases of the junction left unmatched. CDR1 and CDR2 from the germline V gene are SGHNT and YYREEE (reference sequence). CDR3 bases: TGTGCCAGCAGCTACGGACAGGGGGCGGCCGGGGAGCTGTTTTTT. It is translated as CASSYGQGAAGELFF.

This clone was detected only a few times. The rearrangement joins TRBV6-1 to TRBJ1-5, with no clear D. Between the trimmed V and J ends, which lost 10 bases and 9 bases, there was a span of 10 bases. Germline values: CDR1 MNHNS, CDR2 SASEGT. The CDR3 spans 10 residues. The CDR3 protein is CATTRWPQHF. CDR3 DNA sequence: TGTGCCACAACGCGCTGGCCCCAGCATTTT.

The chain is built from TRBV12-5 and TRBJ2-3, with TRBD2 identical over 9 bases. Germline lookup yields CDR1 LGHNT and CDR2 FRNRAP. CDR3 length equals 16 residues. J lost 5 bases, V lost 2 bases, and 8 bases had no gene match. CDR3 DNA: TGTGCTAGTGGTTTGACTTTTAGCGGGAGAGTAGATACGCAGTATTTT. It encodes CASGLTFSGRVDTQYF.

The V call is TRBV6-5, the J call TRBJ2-5; tentatively, D is TRBD2 (6 bases). The closer fit of TRBJ2-7 to the DNA end suggests the J call may be wrong. The CDR3 contains 15 residues. Germline CDR1 and CDR2: MNHEY and SVGAGI. The CDR3 here is CASSYSITPTSEQYF. The CDR3 DNA reads TGTGCCAGCAGTTACTCGATTACGCCGACTAGCGAGCAGTACTTC.

In its sample, this clone was seen a few times. The V and J genes are TRBV6-4 and TRBJ2-3; D is unclear. The V and J ends lost 0 bases and 2 bases respectively, with 6 bases between them. This CDR3 comprises 14 residues. Germline V CDR1 and CDR2: MRHNA, SNTAGT. The CDR3 reads CASSDSTDTDTQYF. CDR3 DNA: TGTGCCAGCAGTGACTCAACAGACACAGATACGCAGTATTTT.

This clone occurred once. The chain employs TRBV4-1 and TRBJ2-3; TRBD2 agrees at 10 bases. The ends lost 2 bases at V and 5 bases at J; junction bases unmatched: 13. Germline loops: CDR1 MGHRA, CDR2 YSYEKL. This CDR3 spans 18 amino acids. CDR3 DNA: TGCGCCAGCAGCCAAAGTGCATTGGTAGCGGGGGGAGGAGATACGCAGTATTTT. Translation: CASSQSALVAGGGDTQYF.

This clone turned up a few times. This chain connects TRBV11-3 to TRBJ2-1; tentatively, D is TRBD2 (6 bases). V was cut by 6 bases and J by 8 bases, with 20 bases left in between. The CDR3 totals 15 residues. Germline lookup yields CDR1 SGHNT and CDR2 YENEEA. The CDR3 sequence is CASSFGAGLIDEQFF. The CDR3 region has the DNA TGTGCCAGCAGTTTCGGGGCGGGATTAATCGATGAGCAGTTCTTC.

The rearrangement uses TRBV28 and TRBJ1-2; no firm D call. CDR3 length equals 13 residues. Germline V lookup: CDR1 MDHEN, CDR2 SYDVKM. Trimming shortened V by 3 bases and J by 4 bases, and 9 bases separated the two germline ends. The DNA for the CDR3 is TGTGCCAGCAGTTTGAGCCAGGTCTATGGCTACACCTTC. Translation: CASSLSQVYGYTF.

This clone was counted a single time. The CDR3 coding sequence is TGTGCCAGCCAGGACAGGGGGGGTCAGCCCCAGCATTTT. Amino acids: CASQDRGGQPQHF. This chain joins TRBV19 and TRBJ1-5; TRBD1 agrees at 10 bases. Germline-derived CDR1 and CDR2 are LNHDA and SQIVND (reference sequence). V shed 9 bases and J 6 bases; nucleotides not matched to a gene: 5. The CDR3 sequence is 13 residues long.

This chain joins TRBV2 and TRBJ2-7, with D unresolved. CDR1 is SNHLY and CDR2 is FYNNEI in the germline V gene. This CDR3 contains 14 residues. The ends were cut back, 7 bases at V and 7 bases at J, with 20 bases in the middle. The CDR3 DNA reads as TGTGCCAGCACCATCACCCTCCCAACGGAGGAGCAGTACTTC. Amino acids: CASTITLPTEEQYF. Full variable domain (rest looked up from reference TRBV2 and TRBJ2-7): EPEVTQTPSHQVTQMGQEVILRCVPISNHLYFYWYRQILGQKVEFLVSFYNNEISEKSEIFDDQFSVERPDGSNFTLKIRSTKLEDSAMYFCASTITLPTEEQYFGPGTRLTVT.

The chain links TRBV5-1 to TRBJ2-3; 8 positions match TRBD2. V shed 4 bases, J shed 6 bases, and the junction held 4 bases outside the gene matches. The CDR3 has 13 residues. The germline V gene has CDR1 SGHRS and CDR2 YFSETQ. The CDR3 protein is CASSPPGGDTQYF. The CDR3 DNA sequence: TGCGCCAGCAGCCCCCCGGGGGGGGATACGCAGTATTTT.

The chain is built from TRBV19 and TRBJ2-7; 7 bases map to TRBD2. J was trimmed by 2 bases and V by 5 bases; bases with no gene match: 12. CDR3 length: 16 amino acids. Per germline, CDR1 LNHDA and CDR2 SQIVND (reference sequence). Here the CDR3 DNA reads TGTGCCAGTAGTGGCTGGGGCGGGAGAGGCGCCTACGAGCAGTACTTC. Its protein product is CASSGWGGRGAYEQYF.

This clone occurred a few times. The chain recombines TRBV28 with TRBJ2-7, with D tentatively TRBD1 (6 bases). This CDR3 region has 13 residues. CDR1 and CDR2 from the germline V gene are MDHEN and SYDVKM. The V gene lost 6 bases and the J gene lost 3 bases, with 12 bases spanning the gap. CDR3 DNA: TGTGCCAGCAGGACGGGACACTACTACGAGCAGTACTTC. This gives the protein CASRTGHYYEQYF.

CDR3 loop: CASSVGNSQETQYF. In DNA form, the CDR3 reads TGTGCCAGCAGCGTAGGCAACAGCCAAGAGACCCAGTACTTC. The rearrangement joins TRBV9 to TRBJ2-5; D is uncertain. CDR1 SGDLS and CDR2 YYNGEE come from the germline V gene. This CDR3 is 14 amino acids long. V dropped 0 bases and J dropped 1 base, with 7 bases sitting between them.

The rearrangement uses TRBV10-2 and TRBJ2-1; D possibly corresponds to TRBD2 (6 bases). V dropped 2 bases and J dropped 9 bases, with 11 bases sitting between them. Germline V gene data show CDR1 as WSHSY and CDR2 as SAAADI. This CDR3 spans 13 amino acids. The CDR3 loop reads CASSEREVFEQFF. As DNA, the CDR3 is TGCGCCAGCAGTGAGAGGGAGGTATTTGAGCAGTTCTTC.

The CDR3 nucleotides read TGTGCCAGCAGCTTAGCCGGACAGGGGAACTACGAGCAGTACTTC. It translates to CASSLAGQGNYEQYF. This sequence joins TRBV11-3 and TRBJ2-7; 9 positions match TRBD1. V shed 1 base, J shed 3 bases, and the junction held 4 bases outside the gene matches. The CDR3 runs 15 residues. Germline V lookup: CDR1 SGHNT, CDR2 YENEEA.

This clone was detected only a few times. The CDR3, as DNA: TGTGCCAGCAGCTTAGCGTTGCCTAGCGGTATCTCCTACGAGCAGTACTTC. It yields the protein CASSLALPSGISYEQYF. The J gene is TRBJ2-7, the V gene TRBV7-2; 7 bases align to TRBD2. V shed 0 bases and J 0 bases; nucleotides not matched to a gene: 8. CDR1 and CDR2 (germline): SGHTA, FQGNSA. The CDR3 is 17 residues long.

For this clone: The DNA is omitted, as the CDR3 cannot be located on it reliably, and the CDR3 follows TCRdb's listing. The V gene is TRBV27, the J gene TRBJ2-5; the table's D gene call, TRBD1, was not cross checked with the DNA. Germline V gene lookup returns CDR1 MNHEY and CDR2 SMNVEV (reference sequence). The CDR3 is made up of 15 amino acids, end residues included. This chain's CDR3 is CASSFLAGGGYEQYF.

V gene TRBV5-4 combines with J gene TRBJ2-1, with D perhaps TRBD2 (7 bases). V gave up 2 bases and J gave up 7 bases, with 13 bases separating them. There are 14 residues in the CDR3. Germline CDR1 SGHNT, CDR2 YYREEE (reference sequence). The CDR3 loop reads CASSFRGGGNEQFF. DNA of the CDR3: TGTGCCAGCAGCTTTAGAGGGGGGGGTAATGAGCAGTTCTTC.

V is TRBV6-5 and J is TRBJ1-2, with TRBD1 as a possible D gene (6 bases). V lost 3 bases and J lost 10, with 12 bases in between. The germline V gene has CDR1 MNHEY and CDR2 SVGAGI. CDR3 size: 12 residues. The CDR3 here is CASSYTTGSYTF. The DNA for the CDR3 is TGTGCCAGCAGTTATACGACAGGATCCTACACCTTC.

The CDR3 spells CASSLGSGLSGNTIYF. CDR3 coding DNA: TGTGCCAGCAGCTTAGGATCAGGGCTATCTGGAAACACCATATATTTT. The chain uses TRBV7-8 and TRBJ1-3; D perhaps matches TRBD1 (5 bases). The germline V gene has CDR1 SGHVS and CDR2 FQNEAQ. V was cut by 1 base and J by 1 base, with 11 bases left in between. CDR3 length: 16 residues.

V gene TRBV2 combines with J gene TRBJ2-5; 15 bases agree with TRBD2. The CDR3 runs 17 residues. CDR1 is SNHLY and CDR2 is FYNNEI in the germline V gene. Trimming took 6 bases from V and 1 from J; bases not matched to a gene: 6. The CDR3 bases are TGTGCCAGCAGCCGCGGACTAGCGGGAGGGTCCCAAGAGACCCAGTACTTC. Protein product: CASSRGLAGGSQETQYF.

The J gene is TRBJ1-2, the V gene TRBV4-3; possible D gene TRBD1, 5 bases. The V gene lost 3 bases and the J gene lost 8 bases, with 19 bases spanning the gap. Germline V gene sequence: CDR1 LGHNA, CDR2 YSLEER. CDR3 length equals 15 residues. CDR3 nucleotide sequence: TGCGCCAGCAGCCAGGTAGACAGCCAGACATCGGGCTACACCTTC. Translated, it gives CASSQVDSQTSGYTF.